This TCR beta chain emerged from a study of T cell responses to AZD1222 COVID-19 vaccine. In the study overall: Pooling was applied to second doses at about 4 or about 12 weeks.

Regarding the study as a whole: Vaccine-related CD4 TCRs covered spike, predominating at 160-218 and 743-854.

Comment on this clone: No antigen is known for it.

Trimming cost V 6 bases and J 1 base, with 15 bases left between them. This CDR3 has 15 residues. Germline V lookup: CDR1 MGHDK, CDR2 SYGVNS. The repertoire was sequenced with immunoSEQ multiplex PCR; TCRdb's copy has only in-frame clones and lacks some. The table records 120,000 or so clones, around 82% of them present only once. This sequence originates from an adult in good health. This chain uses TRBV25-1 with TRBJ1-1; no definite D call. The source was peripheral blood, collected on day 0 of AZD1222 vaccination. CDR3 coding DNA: TGTGCCAGCAGCGACCCCGGAGTGGGGAACACTGAAGCTTTCTTT. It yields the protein CASSDPGVGNTEAFF.